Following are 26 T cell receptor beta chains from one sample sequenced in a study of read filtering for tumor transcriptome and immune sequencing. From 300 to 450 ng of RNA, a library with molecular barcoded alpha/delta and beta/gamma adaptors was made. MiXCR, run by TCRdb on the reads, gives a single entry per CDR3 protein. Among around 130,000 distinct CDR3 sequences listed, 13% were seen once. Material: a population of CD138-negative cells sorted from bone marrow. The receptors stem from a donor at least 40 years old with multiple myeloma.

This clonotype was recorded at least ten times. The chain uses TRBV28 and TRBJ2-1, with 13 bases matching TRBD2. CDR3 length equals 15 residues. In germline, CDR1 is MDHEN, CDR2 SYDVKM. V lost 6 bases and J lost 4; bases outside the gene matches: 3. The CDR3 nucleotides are TGTGCCAGCAGGGGGACTAGCGGGACTTACAATGAGCAGTTCTTC. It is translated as CASRGTSGTYNEQFF. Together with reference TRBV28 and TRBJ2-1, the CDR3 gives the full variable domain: DVKVTQSSRYLVKRTGEKVFLECVQDMDHENMFWYRQDPGLGLRLIYFSYDVKMKEKGDIPEGYSVSREKKERFSLILESASTNQTSMYLCASRGTSGTYNEQFFGPGTRLTVL.

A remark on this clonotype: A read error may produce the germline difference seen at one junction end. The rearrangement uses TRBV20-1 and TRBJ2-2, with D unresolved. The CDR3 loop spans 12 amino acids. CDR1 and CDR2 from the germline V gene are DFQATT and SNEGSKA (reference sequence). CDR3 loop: CGAPHGPGELFF. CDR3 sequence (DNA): TGCGGTGCTCCCCACGGACCCGGGGAGCTGTTTTTT.

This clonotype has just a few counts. CDR3 amino acids: CSARALGGGDTGELFF. The CDR3 region has the DNA TGCAGTGCTAGAGCTCTGGGCGGAGGGGACACCGGGGAGCTGTTTTTT. The gene calls are TRBV20-1 and TRBJ2-2; D is perhaps TRBD2 (6 bases). V lost 1 base and J 3 bases, leaving 15 bases between the germline ends. Germline loops: CDR1 DFQATT, CDR2 SNEGSKA (reference sequence). The CDR3 sequence is 16 residues long.

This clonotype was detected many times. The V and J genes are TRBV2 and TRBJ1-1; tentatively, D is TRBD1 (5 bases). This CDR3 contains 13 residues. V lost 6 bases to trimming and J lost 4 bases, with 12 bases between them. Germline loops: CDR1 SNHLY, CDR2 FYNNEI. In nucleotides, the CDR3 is TGTGCCAGCAGAGGGGTACCGGGCACTGAAGCTTTCTTT. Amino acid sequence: CASRGVPGTEAFF. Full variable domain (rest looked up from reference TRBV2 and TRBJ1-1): EPEVTQTPSHQVTQMGQEVILRCVPISNHLYFYWYRQILGQKVEFLVSFYNNEISEKSEIFDDQFSVERPDGSNFTLKIRSTKLEDSAMYFCASRGVPGTEAFFGQGTRLTVV.

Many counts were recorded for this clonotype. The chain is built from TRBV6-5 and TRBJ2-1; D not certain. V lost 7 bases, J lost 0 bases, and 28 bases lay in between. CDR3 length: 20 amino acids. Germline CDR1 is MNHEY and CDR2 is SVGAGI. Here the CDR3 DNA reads TGTGCCAGCACCTCGCCTTCCTCTATCCGTAAAAAGGGCTCCTACAATGAGCAGTTCTTC. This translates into CASTSPSSIRKKGSYNEQFF.

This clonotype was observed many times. CDR3: CSARRGQETQYF. The CDR3 bases are TGCAGTGCTCGACGGGGACAAGAGACCCAGTACTTC. The chain links TRBV20-1 to TRBJ2-5; weak D call: TRBD2 (5 bases). The CDR3 length is 12 residues. Germline V CDR1 and CDR2: DFQATT, SNEGSKA (reference sequence). V was trimmed by 5 bases and J by 2 bases, leaving 9 bases between them.

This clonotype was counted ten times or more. The CDR3 nucleotides are TGTGCCAGCAGCCCTGGGGGGGGACCCCAAGAGACCCAGTACTTC. Translation: CASSPGGGPQETQYF. The chain uses TRBV7-9 and TRBJ2-5; TRBD2 agrees at 7 bases. Trimming removed 5 bases from V and 1 base from J; junction bases left unmatched: 7. Germline assignment: CDR1 SEHNR and CDR2 FQNEAQ (reference sequence). The CDR3 consists of 15 residues.

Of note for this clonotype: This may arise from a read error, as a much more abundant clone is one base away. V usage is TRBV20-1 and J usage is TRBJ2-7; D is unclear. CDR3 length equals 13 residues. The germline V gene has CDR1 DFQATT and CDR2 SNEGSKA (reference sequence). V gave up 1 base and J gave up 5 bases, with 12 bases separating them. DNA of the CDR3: TGCAGTGCTAGAGGTGTGGCTGGTCACGAGCAGTACTTC. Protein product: CSARGVAGHEQYF.

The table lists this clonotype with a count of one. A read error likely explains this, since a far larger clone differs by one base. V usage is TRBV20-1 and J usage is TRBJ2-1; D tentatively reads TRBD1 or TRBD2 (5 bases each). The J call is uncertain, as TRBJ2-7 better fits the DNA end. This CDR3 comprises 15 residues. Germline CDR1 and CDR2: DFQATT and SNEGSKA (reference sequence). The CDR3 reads CSADHRDHHFYEQYF. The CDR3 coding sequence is TGCAGTGCCGATCACCGGGACCACCACTTCTACGAGCAGTACTTC.

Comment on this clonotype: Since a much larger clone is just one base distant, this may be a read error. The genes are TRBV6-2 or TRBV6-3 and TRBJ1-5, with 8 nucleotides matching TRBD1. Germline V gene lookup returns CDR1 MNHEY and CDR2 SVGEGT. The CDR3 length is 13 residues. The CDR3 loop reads CASSDRGDQPRHF. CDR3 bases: TGTGCCAGCAGTGACAGGGGAGATCAGCCCCGGCATTTT.

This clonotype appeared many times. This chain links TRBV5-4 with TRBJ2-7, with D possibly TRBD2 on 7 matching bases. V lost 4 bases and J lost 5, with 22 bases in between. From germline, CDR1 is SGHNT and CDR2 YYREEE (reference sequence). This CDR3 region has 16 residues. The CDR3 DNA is TGTGCCAGCAGCCCCCCCGGGGGGACAACAATTCACGAGCAGTACTTC. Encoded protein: CASSPPGGTTIHEQYF.

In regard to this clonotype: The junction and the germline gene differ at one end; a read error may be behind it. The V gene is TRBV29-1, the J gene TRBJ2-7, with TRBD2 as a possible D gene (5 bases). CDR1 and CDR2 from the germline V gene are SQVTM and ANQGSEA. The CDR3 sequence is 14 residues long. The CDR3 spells CSAEGSAGSYEQYF. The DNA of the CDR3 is TGCAGCGCTGAAGGGAGCGCCGGGTCCTACGAGCAGTACTTC.

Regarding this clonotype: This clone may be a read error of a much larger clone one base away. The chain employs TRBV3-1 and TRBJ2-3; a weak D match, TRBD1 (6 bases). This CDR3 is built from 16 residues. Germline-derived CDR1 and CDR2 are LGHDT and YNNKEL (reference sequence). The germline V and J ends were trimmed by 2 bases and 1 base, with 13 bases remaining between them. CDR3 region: CASSQYGKGGTDTQYF. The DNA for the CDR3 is TGTGCCAGCAGCCAATACGGGAAGGGGGGCACAGATACGCAGTATTTT.

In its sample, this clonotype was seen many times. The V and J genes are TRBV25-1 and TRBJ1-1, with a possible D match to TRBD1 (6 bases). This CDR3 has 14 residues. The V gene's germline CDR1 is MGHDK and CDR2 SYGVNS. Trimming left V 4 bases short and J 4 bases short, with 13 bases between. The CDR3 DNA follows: TGTGCCAGCAGTGTAGGGGGGGCTAGCACTGAAGCTTTCTTT. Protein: CASSVGGASTEAFF.

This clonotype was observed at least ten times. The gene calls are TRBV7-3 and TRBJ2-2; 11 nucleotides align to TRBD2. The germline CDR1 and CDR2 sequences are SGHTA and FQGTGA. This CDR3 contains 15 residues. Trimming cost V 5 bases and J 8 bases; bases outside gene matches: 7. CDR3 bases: TGTGCCAGCAGCCGAGGGACTAGCGGTACTGGGGAGCTGTTTTTT. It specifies CASSRGTSGTGELFF.

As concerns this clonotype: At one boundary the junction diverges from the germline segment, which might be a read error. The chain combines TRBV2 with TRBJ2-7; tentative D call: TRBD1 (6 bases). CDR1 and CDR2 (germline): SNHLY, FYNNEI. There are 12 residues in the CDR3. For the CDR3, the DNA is TGTGCCAGCAGTGTACAGGGCTACGGGCAGTACTTC. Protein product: CASSVQGYGQYF.

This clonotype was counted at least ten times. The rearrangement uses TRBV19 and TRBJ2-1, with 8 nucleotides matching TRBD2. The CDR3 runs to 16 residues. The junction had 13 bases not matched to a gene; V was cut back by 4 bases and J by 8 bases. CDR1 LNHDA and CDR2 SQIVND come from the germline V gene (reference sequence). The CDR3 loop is CASSTGRGGTRDEQFF. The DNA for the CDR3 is TGTGCCAGTAGTACGGGGCGCGGGGGGACTCGCGATGAGCAGTTCTTC. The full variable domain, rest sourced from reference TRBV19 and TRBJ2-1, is DGGITQSPKYLFRKEGQNVTLSCEQNLNHDAMYWYRQDPGQGLRLIYYSQIVNDFQKGDIAEGYSVSREKKESFPLTVTSAQKNPTAFYLCASSTGRGGTRDEQFFGPGTRLTVL.

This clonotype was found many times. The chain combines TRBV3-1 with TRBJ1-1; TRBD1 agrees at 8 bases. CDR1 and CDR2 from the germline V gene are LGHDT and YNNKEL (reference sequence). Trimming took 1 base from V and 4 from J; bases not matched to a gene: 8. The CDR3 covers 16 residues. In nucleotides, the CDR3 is TGTGCCAGCAGCCAAGCGTACGGACAGGGACTCACTGAAGCTTTCTTT. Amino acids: CASSQAYGQGLTEAFF.

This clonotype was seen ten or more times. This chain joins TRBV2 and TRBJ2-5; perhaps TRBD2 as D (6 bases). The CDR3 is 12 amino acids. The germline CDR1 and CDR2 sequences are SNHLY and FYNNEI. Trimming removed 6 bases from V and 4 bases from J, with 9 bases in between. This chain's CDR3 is CASSGTAETQYF. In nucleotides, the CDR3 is TGTGCCAGCAGCGGGACTGCAGAGACCCAGTACTTC.

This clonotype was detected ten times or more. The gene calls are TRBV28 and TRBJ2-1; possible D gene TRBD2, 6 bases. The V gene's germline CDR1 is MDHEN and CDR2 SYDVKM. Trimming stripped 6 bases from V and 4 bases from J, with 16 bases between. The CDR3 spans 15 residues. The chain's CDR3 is CASSLSGGTYNEQFF. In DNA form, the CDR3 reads TGTGCCAGCAGCTTAAGTGGGGGGACGTACAATGAGCAGTTCTTC.

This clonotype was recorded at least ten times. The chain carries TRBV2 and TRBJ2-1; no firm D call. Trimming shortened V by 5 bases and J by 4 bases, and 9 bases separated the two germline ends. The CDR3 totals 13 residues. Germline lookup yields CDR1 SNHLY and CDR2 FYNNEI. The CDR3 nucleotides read TGTGCCAGCAGTCCGGGCCCTTACAATGAGCAGTTCTTC. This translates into CASSPGPYNEQFF.

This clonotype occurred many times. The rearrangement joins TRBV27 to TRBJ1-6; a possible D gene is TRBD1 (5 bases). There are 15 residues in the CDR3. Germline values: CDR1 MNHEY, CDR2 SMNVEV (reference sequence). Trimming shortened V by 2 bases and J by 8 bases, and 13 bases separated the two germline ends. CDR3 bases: TGTGCCAGCAGTTTACAGGGTCCGGGGTATTCACCCCTCCACTTT. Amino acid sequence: CASSLQGPGYSPLHF.

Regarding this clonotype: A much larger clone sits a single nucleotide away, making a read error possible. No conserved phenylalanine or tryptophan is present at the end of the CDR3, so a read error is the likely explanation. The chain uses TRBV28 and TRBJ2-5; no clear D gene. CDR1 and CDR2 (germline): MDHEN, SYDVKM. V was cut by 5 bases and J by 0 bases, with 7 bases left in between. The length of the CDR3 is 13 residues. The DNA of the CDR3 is TGTGCCAGCAGTCGAGGTGACCAAGAGACCCAGTACTTA. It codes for CASSRGDQETQYL.

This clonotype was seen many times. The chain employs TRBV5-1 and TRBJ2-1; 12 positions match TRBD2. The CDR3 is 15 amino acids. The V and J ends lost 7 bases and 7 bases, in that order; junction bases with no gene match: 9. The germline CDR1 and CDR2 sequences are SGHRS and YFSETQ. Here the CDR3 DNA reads TGCGCCAGCCGACTAGCGGGAGCTGGGCCAAATGAGCAGTTCTTC. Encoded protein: CASRLAGAGPNEQFF.

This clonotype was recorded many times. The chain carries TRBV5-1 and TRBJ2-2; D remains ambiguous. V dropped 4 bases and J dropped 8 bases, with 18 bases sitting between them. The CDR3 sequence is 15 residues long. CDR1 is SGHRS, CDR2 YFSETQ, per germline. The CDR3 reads CASSPLDPSRGELFF. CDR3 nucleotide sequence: TGCGCCAGCAGCCCCCTCGACCCGTCCCGTGGGGAGCTGTTTTTT.

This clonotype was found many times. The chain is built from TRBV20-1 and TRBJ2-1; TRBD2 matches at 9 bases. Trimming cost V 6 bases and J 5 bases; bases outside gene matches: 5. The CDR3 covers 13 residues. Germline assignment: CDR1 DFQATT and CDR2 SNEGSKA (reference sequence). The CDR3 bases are TGCAGTGCATTGGCTAGCGGGAACAATGAGCAGTTCTTC. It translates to CSALASGNNEQFF.